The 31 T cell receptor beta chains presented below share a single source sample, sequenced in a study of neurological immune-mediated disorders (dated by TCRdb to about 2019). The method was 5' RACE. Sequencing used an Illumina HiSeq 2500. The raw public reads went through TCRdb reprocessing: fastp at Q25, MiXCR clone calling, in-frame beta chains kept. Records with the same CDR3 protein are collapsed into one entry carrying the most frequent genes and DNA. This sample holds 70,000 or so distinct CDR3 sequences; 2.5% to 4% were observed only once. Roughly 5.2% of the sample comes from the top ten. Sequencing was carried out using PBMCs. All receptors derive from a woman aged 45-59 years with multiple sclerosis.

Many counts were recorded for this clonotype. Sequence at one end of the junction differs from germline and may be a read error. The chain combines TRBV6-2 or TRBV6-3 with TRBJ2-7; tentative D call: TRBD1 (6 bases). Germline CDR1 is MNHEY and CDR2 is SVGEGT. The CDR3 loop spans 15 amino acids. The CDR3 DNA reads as TGTGCCAGCACCTCAATGGGCAGGGGCCCCCGGGATGGGGCCTTC. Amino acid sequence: CASTSMGRGPRDGAF.

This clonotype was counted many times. CDR3 nucleotides: TGTGCCAGCAGTGTACAGGGGGGTCGGAATCAGCCCCAGCATTTT. Encoded protein: CASSVQGGRNQPQHF. The genes are TRBV2 and TRBJ1-5; TRBD1 matches at 8 bases. The CDR3 runs to 15 residues. V lost 4 bases and J lost 4; bases outside the gene matches: 6. Germline CDR1 SNHLY, CDR2 FYNNEI.

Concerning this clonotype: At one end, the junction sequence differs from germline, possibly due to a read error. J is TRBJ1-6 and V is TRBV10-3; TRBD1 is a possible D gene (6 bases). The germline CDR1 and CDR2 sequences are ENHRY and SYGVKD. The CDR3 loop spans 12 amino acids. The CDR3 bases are TGTGCCATCAGTGCGGGCGGGACACCCCTCAACTTT. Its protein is CAISAGGTPLNF.

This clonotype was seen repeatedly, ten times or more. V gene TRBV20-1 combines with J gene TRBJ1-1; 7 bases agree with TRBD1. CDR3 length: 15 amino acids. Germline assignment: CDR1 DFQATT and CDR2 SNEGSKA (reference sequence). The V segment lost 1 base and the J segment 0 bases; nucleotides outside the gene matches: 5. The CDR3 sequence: CSARGYRGLNTEAFF. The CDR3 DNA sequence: TGCAGTGCTAGAGGGTACAGGGGACTGAACACTGAAGCTTTCTTT.

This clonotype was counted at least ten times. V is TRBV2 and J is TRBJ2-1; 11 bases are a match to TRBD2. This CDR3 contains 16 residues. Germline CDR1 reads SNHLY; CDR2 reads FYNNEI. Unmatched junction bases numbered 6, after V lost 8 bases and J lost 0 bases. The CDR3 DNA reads TGTGCCAGCTGGGGACTAGCGGAGACCTCCTACAATGAGCAGTTCTTC. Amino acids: CASWGLAETSYNEQFF.

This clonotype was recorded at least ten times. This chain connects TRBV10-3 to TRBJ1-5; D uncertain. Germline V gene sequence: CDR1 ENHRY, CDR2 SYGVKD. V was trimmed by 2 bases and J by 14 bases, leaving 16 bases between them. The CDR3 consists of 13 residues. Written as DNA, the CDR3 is TGTGCCATCAGTGAGGCTCAGGTAGCATTGAAGCATTTT. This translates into CAISEAQVALKHF.

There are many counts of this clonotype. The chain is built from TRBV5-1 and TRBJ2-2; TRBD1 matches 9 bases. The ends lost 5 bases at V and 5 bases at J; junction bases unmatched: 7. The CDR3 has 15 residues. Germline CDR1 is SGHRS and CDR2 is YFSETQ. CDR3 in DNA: TGCGCCAGCAGGACAGGGGGGGAACCTACCGGGGAGCTGTTTTTT. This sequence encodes CASRTGGEPTGELFF. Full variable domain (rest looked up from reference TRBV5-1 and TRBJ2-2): KAGVTQTPRYLIKTRGQQVTLSCSPISGHRSVSWYQQTPGQGLQFLFEYFSETQRNKGNFPGRFSGRQFSNSRSEMNVSTLELGDSALYLCASRTGGEPTGELFFGEGSRLTVL.

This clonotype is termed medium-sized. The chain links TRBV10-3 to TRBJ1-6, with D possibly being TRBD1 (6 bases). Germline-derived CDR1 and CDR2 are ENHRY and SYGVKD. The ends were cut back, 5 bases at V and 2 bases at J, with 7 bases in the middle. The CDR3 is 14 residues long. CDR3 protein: CAISTGTYNSPLHF. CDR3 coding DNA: TGTGCCATCAGTACAGGGACCTATAATTCACCCCTCCACTTT.

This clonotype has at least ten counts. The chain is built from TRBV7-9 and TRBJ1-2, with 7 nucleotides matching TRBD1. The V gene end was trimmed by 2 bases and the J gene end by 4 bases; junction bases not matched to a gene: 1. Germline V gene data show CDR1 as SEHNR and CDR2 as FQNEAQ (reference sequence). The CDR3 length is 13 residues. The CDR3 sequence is CASSLSGGYGYTF. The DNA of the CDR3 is TGTGCCAGCAGCTTATCAGGGGGCTATGGCTACACCTTC.

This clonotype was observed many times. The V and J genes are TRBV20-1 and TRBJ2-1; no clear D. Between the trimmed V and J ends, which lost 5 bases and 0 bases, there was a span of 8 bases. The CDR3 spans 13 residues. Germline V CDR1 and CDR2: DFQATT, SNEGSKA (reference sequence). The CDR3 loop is CSASANSYNEQFF. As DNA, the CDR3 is TGCAGTGCTTCGGCCAACTCCTACAATGAGCAGTTCTTC.

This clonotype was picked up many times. The CDR3 loop is CASRNEGRAQETQYF. CDR3 DNA sequence: TGTGCCAGCAGAAATGAGGGGAGGGCACAAGAGACCCAGTACTTC. V and J are TRBV6-2 or TRBV6-3 and TRBJ2-5; 7 bases agree with TRBD2. Germline V gives CDR1 MNHEY, CDR2 SVGEGT. V dropped 6 bases and J dropped 2; count of bases not matched to a gene: 9. CDR3 length equals 15 residues.

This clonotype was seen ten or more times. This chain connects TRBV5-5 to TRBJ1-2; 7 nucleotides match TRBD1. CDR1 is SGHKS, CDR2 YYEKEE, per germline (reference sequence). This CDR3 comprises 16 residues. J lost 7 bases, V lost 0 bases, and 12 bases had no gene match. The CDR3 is CASSLVDRRYLGGYTF. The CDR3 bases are TGTGCCAGCAGCTTGGTGGACAGGAGGTATTTAGGTGGCTACACCTTC.

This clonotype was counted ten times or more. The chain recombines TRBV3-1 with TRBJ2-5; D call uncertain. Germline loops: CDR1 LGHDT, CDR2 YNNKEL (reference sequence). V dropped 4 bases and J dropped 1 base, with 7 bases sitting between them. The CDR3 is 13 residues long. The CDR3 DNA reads TGTGCCAGCAGCCTAATGGCCCAAGAGACCCAGTACTTC. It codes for CASSLMAQETQYF.

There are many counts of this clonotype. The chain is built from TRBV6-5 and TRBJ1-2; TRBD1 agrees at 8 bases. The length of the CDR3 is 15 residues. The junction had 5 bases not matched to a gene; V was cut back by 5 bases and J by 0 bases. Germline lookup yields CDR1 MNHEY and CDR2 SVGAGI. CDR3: CASSMDRATNYGYTF. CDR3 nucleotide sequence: TGTGCCAGCAGTATGGACAGGGCGACTAACTATGGCTACACCTTC.

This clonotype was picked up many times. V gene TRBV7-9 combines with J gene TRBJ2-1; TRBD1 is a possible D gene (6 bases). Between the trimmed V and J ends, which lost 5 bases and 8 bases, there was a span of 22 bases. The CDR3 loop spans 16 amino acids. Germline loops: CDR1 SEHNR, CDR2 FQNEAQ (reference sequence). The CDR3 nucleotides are TGTGCCAGCAGCCCTACCCCAGGGGCGTTGTGGCATGAGCAGTTCTTC. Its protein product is CASSPTPGALWHEQFF. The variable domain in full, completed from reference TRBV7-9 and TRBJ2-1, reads DTGVSQNPRHKITKRGQNVTFRCDPISEHNRLYWYRQTLGQGPEFLTYFQNEAQLEKSRLLSDRFSAERPKGSFSTLEIQRTEQGDSAMYLCASSPTPGALWHEQFFGPGTRLTVL.

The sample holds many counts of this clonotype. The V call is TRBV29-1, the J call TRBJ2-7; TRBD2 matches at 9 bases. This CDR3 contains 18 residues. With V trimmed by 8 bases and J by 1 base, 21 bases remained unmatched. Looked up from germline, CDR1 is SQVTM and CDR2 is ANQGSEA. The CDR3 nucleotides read TGCAGCAGCCTGACGAGGCTAGCGGGACCCTTTTTATCCTACGAGCAGTACTTC. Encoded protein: CSSLTRLAGPFLSYEQYF.

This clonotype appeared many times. The CDR3 DNA sequence: TGCGCCAGCAGCGGCCGGGACAGGGGGGACACTGAAGCTTTCTTT. Translation gives CASSGRDRGDTEAFF. V is TRBV5-1 and J is TRBJ1-1; 11 nucleotides agree with TRBD1. J gave up 3 bases and V 4 bases, and 5 bases lay outside the gene matches. The CDR3 has 15 residues. Germline-derived CDR1 and CDR2 are SGHRS and YFSETQ.

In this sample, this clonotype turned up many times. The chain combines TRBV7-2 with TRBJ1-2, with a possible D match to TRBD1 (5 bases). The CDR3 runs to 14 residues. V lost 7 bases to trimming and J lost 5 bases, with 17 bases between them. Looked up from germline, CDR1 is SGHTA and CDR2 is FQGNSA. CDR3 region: CASIQGGARYGYTF. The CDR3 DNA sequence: TGTGCCAGCATCCAGGGAGGGGCGCGGTATGGCTACACCTTC.

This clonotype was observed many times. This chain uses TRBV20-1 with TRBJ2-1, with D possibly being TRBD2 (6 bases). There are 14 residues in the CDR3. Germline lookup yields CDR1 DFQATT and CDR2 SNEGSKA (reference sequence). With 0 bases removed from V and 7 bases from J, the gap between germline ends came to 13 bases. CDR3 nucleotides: TGCAGTGCTAGAGATTCAGGACTAACGAATGAGCAGTTCTTC. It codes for CSARDSGLTNEQFF.

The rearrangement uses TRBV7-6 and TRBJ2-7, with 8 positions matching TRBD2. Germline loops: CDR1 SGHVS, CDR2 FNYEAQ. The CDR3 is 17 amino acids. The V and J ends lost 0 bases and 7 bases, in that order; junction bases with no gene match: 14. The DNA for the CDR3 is TGTGCCAGCAGCTTAGCGAGACCGGGAGGGATCCGGGGAGAGCAGTACTTC. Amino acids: CASSLARPGGIRGEQYF.

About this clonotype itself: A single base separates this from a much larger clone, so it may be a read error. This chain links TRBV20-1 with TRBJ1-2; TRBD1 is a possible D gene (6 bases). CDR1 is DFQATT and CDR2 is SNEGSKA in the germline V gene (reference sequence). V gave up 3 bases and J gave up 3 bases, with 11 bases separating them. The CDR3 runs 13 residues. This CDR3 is CSASTQGYYGYTF. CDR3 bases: TGCAGTGCTAGCACACAGGGATACTATGGCTACACCTTC.

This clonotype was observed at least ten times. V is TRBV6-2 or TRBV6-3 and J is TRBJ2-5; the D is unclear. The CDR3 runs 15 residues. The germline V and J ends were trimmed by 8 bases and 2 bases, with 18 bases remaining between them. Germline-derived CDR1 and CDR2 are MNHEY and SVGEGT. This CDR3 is CASALPRTIQETQYF. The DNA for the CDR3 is TGTGCCAGCGCTCTACCTCGGACGATACAAGAGACCCAGTACTTC.

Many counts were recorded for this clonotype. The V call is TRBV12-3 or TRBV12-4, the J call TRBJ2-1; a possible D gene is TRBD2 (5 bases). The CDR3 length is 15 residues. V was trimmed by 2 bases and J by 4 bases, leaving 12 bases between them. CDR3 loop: CASSLTSARYNEQFF. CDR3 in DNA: TGTGCCAGCAGTTTAACTAGTGCCAGATACAATGAGCAGTTCTTC.

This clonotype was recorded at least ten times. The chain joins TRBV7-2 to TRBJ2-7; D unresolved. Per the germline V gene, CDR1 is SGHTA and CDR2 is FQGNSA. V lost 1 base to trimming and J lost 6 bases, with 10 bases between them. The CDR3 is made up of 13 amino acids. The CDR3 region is CASSLVSIGEQYF. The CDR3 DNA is TGTGCCAGCAGCTTAGTTAGCATCGGCGAGCAGTACTTC.

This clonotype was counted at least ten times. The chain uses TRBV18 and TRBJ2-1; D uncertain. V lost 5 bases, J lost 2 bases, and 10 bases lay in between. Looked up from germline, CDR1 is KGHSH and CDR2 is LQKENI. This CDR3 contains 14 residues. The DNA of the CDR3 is TGTGCCAGCTCAGGGTCTACTCCCTACAATGAGCAGTTCTTC. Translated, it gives CASSGSTPYNEQFF.

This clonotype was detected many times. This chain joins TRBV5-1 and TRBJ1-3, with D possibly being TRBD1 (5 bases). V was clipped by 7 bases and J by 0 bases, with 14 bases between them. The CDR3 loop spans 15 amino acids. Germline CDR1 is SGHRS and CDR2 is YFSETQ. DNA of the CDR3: TGCGCCAGCTCGGGGCAGGGCATCTCTGGAAACACCATATATTTT. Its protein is CASSGQGISGNTIYF.

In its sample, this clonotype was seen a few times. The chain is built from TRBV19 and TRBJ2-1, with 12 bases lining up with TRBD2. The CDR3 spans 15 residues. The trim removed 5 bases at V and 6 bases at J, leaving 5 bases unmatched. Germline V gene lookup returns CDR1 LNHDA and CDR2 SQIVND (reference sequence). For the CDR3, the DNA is TGTGCCAGTAGTTTCTCACTAGCGGGGGGCAATGAGCAGTTCTTC. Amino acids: CASSFSLAGGNEQFF.

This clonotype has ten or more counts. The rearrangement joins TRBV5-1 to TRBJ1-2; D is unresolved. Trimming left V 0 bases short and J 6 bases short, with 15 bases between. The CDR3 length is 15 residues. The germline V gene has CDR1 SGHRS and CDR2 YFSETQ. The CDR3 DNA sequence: TGCGCCAGCAGCTTGGTCACCGGACGCCTCAATGGCTACACCTTC. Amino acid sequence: CASSLVTGRLNGYTF.

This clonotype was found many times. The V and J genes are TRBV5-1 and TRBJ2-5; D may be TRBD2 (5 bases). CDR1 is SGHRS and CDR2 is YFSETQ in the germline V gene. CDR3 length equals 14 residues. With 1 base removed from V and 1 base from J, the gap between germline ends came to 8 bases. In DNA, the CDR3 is TGCGCCAGCAGCTTGTACGGAGGCCAAGAGACCCAGTACTTC. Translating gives CASSLYGGQETQYF.

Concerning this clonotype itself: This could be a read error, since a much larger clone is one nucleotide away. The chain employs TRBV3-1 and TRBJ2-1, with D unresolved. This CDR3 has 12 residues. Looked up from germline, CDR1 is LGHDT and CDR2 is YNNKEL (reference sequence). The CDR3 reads CASSQGDNAQFF. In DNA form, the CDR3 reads TGTGCCAGCAGCCAAGGCGACAATGCGCAGTTCTTC.

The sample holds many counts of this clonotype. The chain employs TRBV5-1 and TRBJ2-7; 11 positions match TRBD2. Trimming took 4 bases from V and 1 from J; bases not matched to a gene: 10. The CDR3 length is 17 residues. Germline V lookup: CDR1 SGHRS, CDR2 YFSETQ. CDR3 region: CASSVTWGTSGSYEQYF. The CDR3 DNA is TGCGCCAGCAGCGTAACCTGGGGGACTAGCGGTTCCTACGAGCAGTACTTC.